One T cell receptor (beta chain) is described in this entry. Its antigen is unidentified. PCR primers comprised 60 Vbeta and 13 Jbeta primers. Assay used: immunoSEQ multiplex PCR; TCRdb lists only in-frame clones, some missing. The sample lists nearly 200,000 clones; roughly 73% were seen once. This entry comes from a study of cytomegalovirus exposure and HLA in healthy donors. On the study more broadly: Roughly 180 million T cells yielded around 120 million unique TCR beta sequences in earlier analysis.

Unmatched junction bases numbered 6, after V lost 1 base and J lost 4 bases. CDR3 length: 17 residues. Germline V gene lookup returns CDR1 KGHSH and CDR2 LQKENI. Study findings and constraints: A later analysis linked a missense variant in DCLRE1C to the trimming of TCR beta V and J genes. The authors later found TCR association rates varying by HLA locus, with DRB1 most and HLA-C fewest.

This TCR was recovered from a woman under 40 in good health and CMV-seropositive. V gene TRBV18 combines with J gene TRBJ2-7; 14 positions match TRBD2. The sequenced sample was PBMCs. The CDR3 region has the DNA TGTGCCAGCTCACCACAAGAGGGACTAGCGGGGGATTACGAGCAGTACTTC. Its translation is CASSPQEGLAGDYEQYF.